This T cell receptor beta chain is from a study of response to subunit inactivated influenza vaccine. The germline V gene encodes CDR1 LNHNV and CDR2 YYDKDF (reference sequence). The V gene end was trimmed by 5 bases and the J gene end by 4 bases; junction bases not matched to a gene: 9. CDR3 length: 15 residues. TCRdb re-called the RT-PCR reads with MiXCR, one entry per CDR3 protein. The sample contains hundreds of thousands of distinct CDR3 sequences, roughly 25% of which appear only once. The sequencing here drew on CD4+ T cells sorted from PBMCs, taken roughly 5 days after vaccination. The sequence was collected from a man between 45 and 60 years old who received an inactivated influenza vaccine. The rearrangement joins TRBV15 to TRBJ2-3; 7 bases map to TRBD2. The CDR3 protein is CATSSGGGIADTQYF. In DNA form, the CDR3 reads TGTGCCACCAGCTCGGGGGGAGGTATCGCAGATACGCAGTATTTT.